One TCR beta chain is described in this entry. There is no known antigen for this receptor. No clone much larger than this one lies a single base away; base qualities are absent. This sample is part of a study of human T cells and chemical hapten exposure (dated by TCRdb to the early 2020s). For the wider study: The libraries were sequenced as a pool, and the TCR yield per sample differed mostly because of small variations in library volumes within the pool. Peripheral blood TCR repertoire changes were tracked in vivo in alopecia patients during primary and secondary sensitization to the hapten diphenylcyclopropenone (DPC). Both TCR alpha and TCR beta chains were sequenced from each blood RNA sample.

The method was RACE. The sequencing machine was a NextSeq 500. During library preparation, unique molecular identifiers were attached to individual cDNA molecules so that TCRs could be counted in a quantitative, reproducible way. The authors processed their data as follows. A median of about 87,000 TCRs per sample was observed, with a range of 23,224 to 690,600. The Decombinator software suite was used to annotate V, J and CDR3 in the TCR reads. For the PS versus PT1 abundance plots, all samples were subsampled to the same number of TCRs (28,000). TCRs were defined as expanded if absent before sensitization and observed at least eight times at the 2-week time point. TCRdb took the public reads, trimmed them with fastp at Q25, ran MiXCR for clone calling and kept in-frame beta chains. One record per CDR3 amino acid sequence lists the most common genes and DNA. TCRdb, rather than the study authors, made the V and J calls. Here the sample has 70,000 to 85,000 distinct CDR3 sequences; over 6.5% occur a single time. Clones ranked in the top ten supply roughly 1.5% of the sample.

Measured from the cysteine to the phenylalanine, the CDR3 is 17 residues long. The only DNA kept is the CDR3, 51 bases in frame from the first base. Clipping removes 5 bases from V and 0 bases from J, with 15 as the unmatched junction base count. Looking up the germline V gene (reference sequence) yields CDR1 DFQATT and CDR2 SNEGSKA. The paper's findings and limits, for the study overall: No change with DPC sensitization was found in the number of TCRs above 1 in 1000 frequency, and no evidence of global repertoire structure alterations was found. Repeated subsampling changed both the strength of the expansion versus patch-test correlation and the threshold at which the correlation became significant.

The sample's time point, from its label and the paper: healthy volunteer bleed at 6 weeks. Total RNA was extracted from unfractionated whole blood that had been collected in Tempus Blood RNA tubes. A few healthy volunteers were used as TCR sequencing controls and were bled at day 0, 2 weeks and 6 weeks. The V and J segments used are TRBV20-1 and TRBJ2-7; 8 nucleotides in the junction match TRBD1. The sequence was collected from a male donor in good health. Some clones in this sample may be carry-over from other donors' samples. The material sequenced was whole blood. The DNA sequence follows: TGCAGTGCTCCCTTCCCAGGGGGCGTTTCGAACTCCTACGAGCAGTACTTC. Its protein reads: CSAPFPGGVSNSYEQYF.